The entry that follows covers one T cell receptor (beta chain) sequence. The antigen is not known. The data were taken from a study of vaccination and CD4 T cells after COVID-19. The treatment denotes: approximately 9-day PBMC culture with coronavirus spike peptide pools or control peptides (ViraFEST assay). The CDR3 runs 13 residues. Germline lookup yields CDR1 LNHDA and CDR2 SQIVND (reference sequence). V gave up 5 bases and J gave up 5 bases, with 13 bases separating them. The Oncomine TCR Beta short-read assay was applied to DNA of cultured CD4+ T cells. In TCRdb, the PCR reads were re-called with MiXCR into one record per CDR3 protein. The sample has under 15,000 distinct CDR3 sequences, 40% to 65% seen once.

The sequencing sample was made of CD4+ T cells from blood, cultured in vitro. This rearrangement joins TRBV19 to TRBJ2-7, with D perhaps matching TRBD1 (5 bases). This sequence originates from a human donor who had recovered from COVID-19. Here the CDR3 DNA reads TGTGCCAGTAGTCGGCAGGGATCCCACGAGCAGTACTTC. Protein: CASSRQGSHEQYF.